Listed here are 7 T cell receptor beta chains from one sample, sequenced in a study of T-cell memory formation after mild COVID-19. In TCRdb, the 5' RACE reads were re-called with MiXCR into one record per CDR3 protein. The data hold some 190,000 distinct CDR3 sequences, with about 16% observed a single time. Sequencing was performed on PBMCs or a T cell subset sorted from them (not recorded which). These receptors originate from an adult woman who had mild COVID-19 (a few samples of this study predate the infection). Cell type and time point are not known.

This clonotype was detected only a few times. The chain employs TRBV3-1 and TRBJ2-7; 7 bases line up with TRBD1. This CDR3 is built from 14 residues. V dropped 5 bases and J dropped 4; count of bases not matched to a gene: 8. CDR1 is LGHDT, CDR2 YNNKEL, per germline (reference sequence). CDR3 in DNA: TGTGCCAGCAGCACGGGACAGCTGAAGTACGAGCAGTACTTC. It codes for CASSTGQLKYEQYF.

The V call is TRBV9, the J call TRBJ2-2; 9 positions agree with TRBD1. Germline CDR1 and CDR2: SGDLS and YYNGEE. The CDR3 spans 17 residues. V shed 1 base, J shed 1 base, and the junction held 5 bases outside the gene matches. CDR3 nucleotides: TGTGCCAGCAGCGTACCCGGGACAGGGTTGAACACCGGGGAGCTGTTTTTT. This encodes CASSVPGTGLNTGELFF. The full variable domain, with the rest looked up from reference TRBV9 and TRBJ2-2, is DSGVTQTPKHLITATGQRVTLRCSPRSGDLSVYWYQQSLDQGLQFLIQYYNGEERAKGNILERFSAQQFPDLHSELNLSSLELGDSALYFCASSVPGTGLNTGELFFGEGSRLTVL.

The rearrangement links TRBV20-1 to TRBJ2-7, with 7 nucleotides matching TRBD2. The length of the CDR3 is 13 residues. CDR1 is DFQATT and CDR2 is SNEGSKA in the germline V gene (reference sequence). Unmatched junction bases numbered 8, after V lost 5 bases and J lost 4 bases. The CDR3 spells CSAPLAGEYEQYF. DNA for the CDR3: TGCAGTGCTCCTCTCGCGGGAGAGTACGAGCAGTACTTC.

A few counts support this clonotype. The V call is TRBV5-4, the J call TRBJ2-5; 12 nucleotides match TRBD2. The junction had 8 bases not matched to a gene; V was cut back by 3 bases and J by 5 bases. The CDR3 totals 16 residues. Germline CDR1 SGHNT, CDR2 YYREEE (reference sequence). CDR3 loop: CASSSDGLAGWETQYF. CDR3 coding DNA: TGTGCCAGCAGCTCCGACGGACTAGCGGGGTGGGAGACCCAGTACTTC.

The chain links TRBV5-6 to TRBJ2-3, with TRBD2 matching over 11 bases. The CDR3 extends over 14 amino acids. Germline trimming cut 4 bases from V and 4 bases from J; bases unmatched to any gene: 2. Germline lookup yields CDR1 SGHDT and CDR2 YYEEEE. The CDR3 protein is CASSTSGGSDTQYF. The CDR3 nucleotides are TGTGCCAGCAGCACTAGCGGGGGATCAGATACGCAGTATTTT.

The chain employs TRBV28 and TRBJ2-7; TRBD2 matches at 10 bases. This CDR3 region has 14 residues. J lost 6 bases, V lost 5 bases, and 7 bases had no gene match. Germline CDR1 reads MDHEN; CDR2 reads SYDVKM. CDR3 sequence reads: CASSLAGEPGEQYF. Written as DNA, the CDR3 is TGTGCCAGCAGTCTAGCGGGAGAACCGGGCGAGCAGTACTTC.

This clonotype was seen ten or more times. The gene calls are TRBV29-1 and TRBJ2-4; D is possibly TRBD2 (5 bases). Germline V gene sequence: CDR1 SQVTM, CDR2 ANQGSEA. V was pared by 6 bases and J by 10 bases, with 13 bases between. This CDR3 has 11 residues. In nucleotides, the CDR3 is TGCAGCGTAGCCCCTCGGGGTATTCAGTACTTC. It yields the protein CSVAPRGIQYF.